The clone carrying this T cell receptor (beta chain) was counted between two and nine times. One junction end disagrees with the germline gene, perhaps due to a read error. A single record per CDR3 protein comes from TCRdb applying MiXCR to the 5' RACE reads. Of 500,000 to 650,000 distinct CDR3 sequences listed, about 13% are singletons. The CDR3 contains 15 residues. Germline CDR1 SGHRS, CDR2 YFSETQ. This specimen comes from a study of T cells after yellow fever vaccination. This rearrangement joins TRBV5-1 to TRBJ2-1, with 10 bases that match TRBD2. The sample in question was PBMCs, obtained on the day of the yellow fever booster vaccination. The sequence came from a man aged 30 to 39 who received the YFV17D yellow fever vaccine. CDR3 region: CASSFLAGVNNEQFF. CDR3 sequence (DNA): TGTGCCAGCAGCTTTCTAGCGGGAGTCAACAATGAGCAGTTCTTC.